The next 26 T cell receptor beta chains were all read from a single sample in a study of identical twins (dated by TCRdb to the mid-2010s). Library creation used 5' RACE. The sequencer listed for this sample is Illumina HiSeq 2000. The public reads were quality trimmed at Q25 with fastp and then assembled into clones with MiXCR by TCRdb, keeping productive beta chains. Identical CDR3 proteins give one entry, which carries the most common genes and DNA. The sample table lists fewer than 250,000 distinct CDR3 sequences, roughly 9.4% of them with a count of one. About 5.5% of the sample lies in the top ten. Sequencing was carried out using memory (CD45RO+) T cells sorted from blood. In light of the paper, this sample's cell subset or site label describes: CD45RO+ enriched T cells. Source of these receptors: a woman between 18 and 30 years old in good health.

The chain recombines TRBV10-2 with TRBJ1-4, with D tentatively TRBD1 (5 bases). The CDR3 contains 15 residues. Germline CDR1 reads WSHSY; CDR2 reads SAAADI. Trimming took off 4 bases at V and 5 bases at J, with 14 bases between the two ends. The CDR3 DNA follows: TGCGCCAGCAGTGTCACCGGGACGGAAAATGAAAAACTGTTTTTT. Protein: CASSVTGTENEKLFF.

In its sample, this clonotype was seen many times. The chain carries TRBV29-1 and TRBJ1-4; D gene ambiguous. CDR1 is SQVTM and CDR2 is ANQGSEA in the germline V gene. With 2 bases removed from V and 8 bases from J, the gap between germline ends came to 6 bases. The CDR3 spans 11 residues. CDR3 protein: CSVENGEKLFF. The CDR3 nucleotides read TGCAGCGTTGAAAACGGGGAAAAACTGTTTTTT.

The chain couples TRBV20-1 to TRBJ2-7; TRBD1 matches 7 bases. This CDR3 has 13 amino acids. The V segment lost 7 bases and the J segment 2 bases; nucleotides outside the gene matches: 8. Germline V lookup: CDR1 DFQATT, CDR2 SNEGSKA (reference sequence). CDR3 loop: CSGVRDSTYEQYF. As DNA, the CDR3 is TGCAGTGGAGTTAGGGACAGCACCTACGAGCAGTACTTC.

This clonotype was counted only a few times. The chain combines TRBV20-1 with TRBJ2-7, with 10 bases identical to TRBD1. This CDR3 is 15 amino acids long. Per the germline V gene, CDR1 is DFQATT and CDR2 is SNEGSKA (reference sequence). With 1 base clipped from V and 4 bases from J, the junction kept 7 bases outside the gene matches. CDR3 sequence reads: CSARAPTGGGYEQYF. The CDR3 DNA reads TGCAGTGCTAGAGCCCCGACAGGGGGCGGGTACGAGCAGTACTTC.

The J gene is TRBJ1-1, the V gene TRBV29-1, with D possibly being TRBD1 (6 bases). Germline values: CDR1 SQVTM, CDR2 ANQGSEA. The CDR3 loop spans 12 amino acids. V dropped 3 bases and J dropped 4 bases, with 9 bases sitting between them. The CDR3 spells CSVDRGPTEAFF. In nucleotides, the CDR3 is TGCAGCGTTGATCGGGGGCCCACTGAAGCTTTCTTT.

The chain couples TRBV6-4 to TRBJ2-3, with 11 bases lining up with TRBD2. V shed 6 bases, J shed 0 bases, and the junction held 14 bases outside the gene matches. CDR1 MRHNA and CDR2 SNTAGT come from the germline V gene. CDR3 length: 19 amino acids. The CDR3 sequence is CASRTLRLAGRTSTDTQYF. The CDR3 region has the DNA TGTGCCAGCAGGACCCTCAGACTAGCGGGGAGAACTAGCACAGATACGCAGTATTTT.

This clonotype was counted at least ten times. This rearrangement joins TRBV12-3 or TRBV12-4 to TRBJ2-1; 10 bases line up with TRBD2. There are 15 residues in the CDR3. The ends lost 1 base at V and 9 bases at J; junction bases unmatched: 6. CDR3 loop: CASSLGSSGGAEQFF. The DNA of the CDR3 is TGTGCCAGCAGTTTAGGGTCGAGCGGGGGGGCTGAGCAGTTCTTC.

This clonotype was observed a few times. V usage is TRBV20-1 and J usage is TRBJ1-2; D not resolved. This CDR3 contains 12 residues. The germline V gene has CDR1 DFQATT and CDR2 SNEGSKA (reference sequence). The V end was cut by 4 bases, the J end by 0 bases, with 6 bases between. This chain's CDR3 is CSATGPNYGYTF. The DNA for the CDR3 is TGCAGTGCTACTGGCCCTAACTATGGCTACACCTTC.

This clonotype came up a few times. CDR3 sequence: CASSPPNGRAYNEQFF. The CDR3 DNA reads as TGTGCCAGCTCACCACCTAACGGGAGGGCCTACAATGAGCAGTTCTTC. The chain recombines TRBV18 with TRBJ2-1; 8 bases line up with TRBD2. CDR3 size: 16 residues. CDR1 is KGHSH, CDR2 LQKENI, per germline. V lost 0 bases to trimming and J lost 2 bases; unmatched junction nucleotides: 3. The full variable domain, completed using reference TRBV18 and TRBJ2-1, is NAGVMQNPRHLVRRRGQEARLRCSPMKGHSHVYWYRQLPEEGLKFMVYLQKENIIDESGMPKERFSAEFPKEGPSILRIQQVVRGDSAAYFCASSPPNGRAYNEQFFGPGTRLTVL.

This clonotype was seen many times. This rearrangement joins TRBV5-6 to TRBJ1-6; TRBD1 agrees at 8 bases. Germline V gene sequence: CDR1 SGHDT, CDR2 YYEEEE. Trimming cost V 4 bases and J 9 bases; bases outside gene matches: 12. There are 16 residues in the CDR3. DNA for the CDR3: TGTGCCAGCAGCCAGACAGGGGATCCCAAAACTTCACCCCTCCACTTT. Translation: CASSQTGDPKTSPLHF.

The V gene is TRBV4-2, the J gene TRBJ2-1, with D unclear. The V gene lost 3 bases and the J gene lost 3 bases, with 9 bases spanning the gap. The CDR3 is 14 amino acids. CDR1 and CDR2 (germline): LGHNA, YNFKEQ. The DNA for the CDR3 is TGTGCCAGCAGCCAGGCACTATTCTACAATGAGCAGTTCTTC. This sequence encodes CASSQALFYNEQFF.

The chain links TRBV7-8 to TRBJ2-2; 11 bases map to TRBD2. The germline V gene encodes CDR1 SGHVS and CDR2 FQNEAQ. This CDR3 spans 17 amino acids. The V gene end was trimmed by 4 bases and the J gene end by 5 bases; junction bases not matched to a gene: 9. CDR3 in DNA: TGTGCCAGCAGCTACCGGACGTTAGCGGGAGGGACCGGGGAGCTGTTTTTT. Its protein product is CASSYRTLAGGTGELFF.

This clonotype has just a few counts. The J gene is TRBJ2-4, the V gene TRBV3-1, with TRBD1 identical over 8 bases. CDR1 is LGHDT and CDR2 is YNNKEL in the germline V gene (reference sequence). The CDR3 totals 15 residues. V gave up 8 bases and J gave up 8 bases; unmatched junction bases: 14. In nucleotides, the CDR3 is TGTGCCAGCGGAGAATGGGCAGGGGGCCCGGACATTCAGTACTTC. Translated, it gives CASGEWAGGPDIQYF.

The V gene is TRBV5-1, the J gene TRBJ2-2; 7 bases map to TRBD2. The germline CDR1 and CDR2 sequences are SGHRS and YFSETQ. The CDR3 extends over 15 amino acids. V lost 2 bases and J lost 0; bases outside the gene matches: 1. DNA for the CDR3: TGCGCCAGCAGCTTTCGGGGGGCGAACACCGGGGAGCTGTTTTTT. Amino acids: CASSFRGANTGELFF.

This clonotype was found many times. For the CDR3, the DNA is TGTGCCAGCAGTTTAGAAGAGTCCGAGCAGTTCTTC. The encoded protein is CASSLEESEQFF. The chain combines TRBV12-3 or TRBV12-4 with TRBJ2-1; D ambiguous. This CDR3 has 12 residues. V was cut by 1 base and J by 10 bases, with 8 bases left in between.

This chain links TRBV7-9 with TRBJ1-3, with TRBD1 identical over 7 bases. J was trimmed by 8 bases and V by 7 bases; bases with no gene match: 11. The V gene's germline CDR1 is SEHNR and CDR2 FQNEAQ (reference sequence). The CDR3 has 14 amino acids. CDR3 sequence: CASTSRQGSDTIYF. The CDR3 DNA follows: TGTGCCAGCACTTCCAGACAGGGTAGTGACACCATATATTTT.

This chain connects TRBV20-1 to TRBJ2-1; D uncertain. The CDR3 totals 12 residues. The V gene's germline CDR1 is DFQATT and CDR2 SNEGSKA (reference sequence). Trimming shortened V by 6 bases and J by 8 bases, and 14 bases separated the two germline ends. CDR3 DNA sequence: TGCAGTGCGCCCACTTACAGCGATGAGCAGTTCTTC. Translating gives CSAPTYSDEQFF.

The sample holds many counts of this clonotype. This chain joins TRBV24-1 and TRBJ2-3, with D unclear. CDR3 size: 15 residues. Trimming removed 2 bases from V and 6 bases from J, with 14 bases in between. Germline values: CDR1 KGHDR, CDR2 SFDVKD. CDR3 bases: TGTGCCACCAGTGATTCCCGCGGATTAAGGGATACGCAGTATTTT. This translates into CATSDSRGLRDTQYF.

The CDR3 DNA sequence: TGTGCCAGCAGTTTTACAGGCGAAGACGAGCAGTTCTTC. This codes for CASSFTGEDEQFF. The chain joins TRBV12-3 or TRBV12-4 to TRBJ2-1; a weak D match, TRBD1 (5 bases). Trimming stripped 3 bases from V and 10 bases from J, with 13 bases between. The CDR3 has 13 amino acids.

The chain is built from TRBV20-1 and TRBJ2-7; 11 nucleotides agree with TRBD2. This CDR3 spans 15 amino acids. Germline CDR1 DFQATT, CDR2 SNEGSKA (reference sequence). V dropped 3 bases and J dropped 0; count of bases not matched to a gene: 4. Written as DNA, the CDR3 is TGCAGTGCTAGCGGACTAGCGGGCAACTCCTACGAGCAGTACTTC. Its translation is CSASGLAGNSYEQYF.

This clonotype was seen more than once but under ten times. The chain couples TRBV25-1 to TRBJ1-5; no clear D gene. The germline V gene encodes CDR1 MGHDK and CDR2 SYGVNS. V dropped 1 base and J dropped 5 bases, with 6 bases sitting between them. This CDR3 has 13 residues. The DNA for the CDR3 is TGTGCCAGCAGTGAATTGACGGATCAGCCCCAGCATTTT. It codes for CASSELTDQPQHF.

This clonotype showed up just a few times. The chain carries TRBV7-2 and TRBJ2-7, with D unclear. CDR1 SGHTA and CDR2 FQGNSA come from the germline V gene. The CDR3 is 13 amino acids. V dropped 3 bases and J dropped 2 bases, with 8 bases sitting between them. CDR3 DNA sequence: TGTGCCAGCAGCTTTAGTGAAGCCTACGAGCAGTACTTC. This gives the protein CASSFSEAYEQYF.

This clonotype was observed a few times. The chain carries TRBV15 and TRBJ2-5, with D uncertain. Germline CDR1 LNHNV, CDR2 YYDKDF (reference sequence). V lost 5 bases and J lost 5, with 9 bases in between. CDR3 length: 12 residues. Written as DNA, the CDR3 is TGTGCCACCAGCTGGAGTAGGGAGACCCAGTACTTC. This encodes CATSWSRETQYF.

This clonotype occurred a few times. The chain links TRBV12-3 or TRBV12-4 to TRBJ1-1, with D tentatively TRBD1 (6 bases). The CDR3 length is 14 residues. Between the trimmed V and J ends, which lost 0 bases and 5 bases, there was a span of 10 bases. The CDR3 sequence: CASSLAGGPTEAFF. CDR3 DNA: TGTGCCAGCAGTTTAGCAGGGGGGCCAACTGAAGCTTTCTTT.

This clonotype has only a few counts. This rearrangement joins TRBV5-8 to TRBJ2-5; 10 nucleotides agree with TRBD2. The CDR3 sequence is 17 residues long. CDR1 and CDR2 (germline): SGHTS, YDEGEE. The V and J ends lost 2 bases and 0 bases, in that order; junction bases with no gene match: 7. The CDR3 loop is CASSLGLLAGDQETQYF. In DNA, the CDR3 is TGTGCCAGCAGCTTAGGATTGCTAGCGGGGGACCAAGAGACCCAGTACTTC.

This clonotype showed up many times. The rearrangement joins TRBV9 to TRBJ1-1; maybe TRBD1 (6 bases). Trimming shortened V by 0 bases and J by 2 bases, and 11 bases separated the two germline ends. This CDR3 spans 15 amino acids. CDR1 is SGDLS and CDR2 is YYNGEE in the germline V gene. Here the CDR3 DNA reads TGTGCCAGCAGCGTAGTCCCAGGGGAAAACACTGAAGCTTTCTTT. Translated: CASSVVPGENTEAFF.